What follows are 9 T cell receptor beta chains derived from one specimen sequenced in a study of cytomegalovirus exposure and HLA in healthy donors. PCR employed 60 Vbeta and 13 Jbeta primers. Sequenced by immunoSEQ multiplex PCR; TCRdb stores in-frame clones only, minus some. The sample includes about 100,000 clones, approximately 74% of them seen just once. The sequenced sample was PBMCs. The receptors were gathered from a middle-aged woman in good health and CMV-seronegative.

Note on this clone: This CDR3 is also generated by other DNA sequences in the sample. The chain is built from TRBV27 and TRBJ2-1, with D possibly being TRBD2 (7 bases). CDR1 MNHEY and CDR2 SMNVEV come from the germline V gene (reference sequence). CDR3 length equals 14 residues. Trimming cost V 3 bases and J 2 bases, with 8 bases left between them. CDR3 nucleotides: TGTGCCAGCAGTTTGGGGGGGCCCTACAATGAGCAGTTCTTC. Its translation is CASSLGGPYNEQFF.

This sequence joins TRBV11-2 and TRBJ2-5; 10 bases match TRBD1. The CDR3 runs to 15 residues. Trimming cost V 5 bases and J 4 bases; bases outside gene matches: 7. CDR1 is SGHAT and CDR2 is FQNNGV in the germline V gene. CDR3 loop: CASSQGTGEIETQYF. The CDR3 nucleotides read TGTGCCAGCAGCCAAGGGACAGGGGAGATAGAGACCCAGTACTTC.

This sequence joins TRBV29-1 and TRBJ1-3; the D is unclear. Germline values: CDR1 SQVTM, CDR2 ANQGSEA. The CDR3 is 11 residues long. With 7 bases removed from V and 3 bases from J, the gap between germline ends came to 7 bases. CDR3 in amino acids: CSAERGNTIYF. The CDR3 DNA follows: TGCAGCGCTGAGCGTGGAAACACCATATATTTT. The full variable domain, with the rest looked up from reference TRBV29-1 and TRBJ1-3, is SAVISQKPSRDICQRGTSLTIQCQVDSQVTMMFWYRQQPGQSLTLIATANQGSEATYESGFVIDKFPISRPNLTFSTLTVSNMSPEDSSIYLCSAERGNTIYFGEGSWLTVV.

This chain joins TRBV7-9 and TRBJ1-3; 9 bases fit TRBD1. Germline V gene sequence: CDR1 SEHNR, CDR2 FQNEAQ (reference sequence). Trimming cost V 2 bases and J 0 bases; bases outside gene matches: 5. This CDR3 is built from 17 residues. CDR3 region: CASSLPMDRGSGNTIYF. The CDR3 nucleotides read TGTGCCAGCAGCTTACCGATGGACAGGGGCTCTGGAAACACCATATATTTT.

The chain uses TRBV6-5 and TRBJ1-1; D is ambiguous. Trimming cost V 6 bases and J 1 base, with 12 bases left between them. Per germline, CDR1 MNHEY and CDR2 SVGAGI. This CDR3 has 14 residues. CDR3 nucleotide sequence: TGTGCCAGCAGGGTGAGCGGGCCGAACACTGAAGCTTTCTTT. Translating gives CASRVSGPNTEAFF.

The chain recombines TRBV28 with TRBJ2-1; 12 positions agree with TRBD2. This CDR3 spans 17 amino acids. The germline V gene encodes CDR1 MDHEN and CDR2 SYDVKM. V gave up 2 bases and J gave up 1 base; unmatched junction bases: 3. CDR3: CASSLGLAGGSYNEQFF. DNA for the CDR3: TGTGCCAGCAGTTTAGGGCTAGCGGGAGGGTCCTACAATGAGCAGTTCTTC.

The rearrangement links TRBV6-5 to TRBJ1-1; 10 nucleotides match TRBD1. Looked up from germline, CDR1 is MNHEY and CDR2 is SVGAGI. J gave up 5 bases and V 6 bases, and 6 bases lay outside the gene matches. This CDR3 comprises 14 residues. Written as DNA, the CDR3 is TGTGCCAGCAGGAGACAGGGGGCTGGGACTGAAGCTTTCTTT. This encodes CASRRQGAGTEAFF.

The chain employs TRBV5-1 and TRBJ2-1, with D possibly TRBD2 on 6 matching bases. The CDR3 runs 15 residues. Germline CDR1 is SGHRS and CDR2 is YFSETQ. The V gene lost 0 bases and the J gene lost 5 bases, with 12 bases spanning the gap. CDR3 residues: CASSLAGGNNNEQFF. Written as DNA, the CDR3 is TGCGCCAGCAGCTTGGCCGGAGGGAATAACAATGAGCAGTTCTTC.

The chain joins TRBV19 to TRBJ1-5; 10 bases match TRBD1. This CDR3 spans 15 amino acids. Trimming cost V 7 bases and J 1 base; bases outside gene matches: 4. Germline loops: CDR1 LNHDA, CDR2 SQIVND (reference sequence). Written as DNA, the CDR3 is TGTGCCAGTAAGACAGGGGGCGCAAGCAATCAGCCCCAGCATTTT. It translates to CASKTGGASNQPQHF.